This T cell receptor (beta chain) was recorded in a study of cytomegalovirus exposure and HLA in healthy donors. Clones were sequenced by immunoSEQ multiplex PCR, and TCRdb holds only the in-frame ones, with some missing. The sample lists roughly 110,000 clones, 88% occurring once. The donors were part of the validation cohort, which consisted of more than 90 subjects and was separate from the first cohort of 666 subjects. Study findings and constraints: The authors enumerated under 200 TCR beta chains as linked to cytomegalovirus. In vitro data verified a few CMV-associated chains as specific for CMV antigens.

About this clone: Its antigen is unidentified.

The CDR3 sequence is 13 residues long. From germline, CDR1 is LNHNV and CDR2 YYDKDF (reference sequence). V lost 0 bases, J lost 1 base, and 3 bases lay in between. The chain recombines TRBV15 with TRBJ1-2; D is unclear. This receptor was identified in a woman in her late teens or twenties in good health and CMV-seropositive. Sequencing input: PBMCs. The DNA of the CDR3 is TGTGCCACCAGCAGAGATTATAACTATGGCTACACCTTC. Its translation is CATSRDYNYGYTF.